The source of this T cell receptor (beta chain) is a study of cytomegalovirus exposure and HLA in healthy donors. Between the trimmed V and J ends, which lost 2 bases and 0 bases, there was a span of 11 bases. This CDR3 comprises 16 residues. CDR1 and CDR2 (germline): SGHAT, FQNNGV. Primers for the PCR totalled 60 Vbeta and 13 Jbeta. The protocol was immunoSEQ multiplex PCR, while the TCRdb copy is restricted to in-frame clones and leaves out a portion. The sample yields tens of thousands of clones, under 85% seen once. The chain recombines TRBV11-2 with TRBJ2-1, with a possible D match to TRBD2 (5 bases). The TCR was taken from a woman between 40 and 55 years old in good health and CMV-seronegative. The sequenced sample consisted of PBMCs. This CDR3 is CASSLYSGRSYNEQFF. CDR3 in DNA: TGTGCCAGCAGCTTATACAGCGGTCGCTCCTACAATGAGCAGTTCTTC.